The present entry profiles one T cell receptor (beta chain) with its context. As yet, its antigen is unknown. The entry originates in a study of early T cells in non-severe SARS-CoV-2 infection. Study-wide background: With bulk RNA from unsorted whole blood as input, sequencing yielded unpaired chains. Notes on the study in general: Private and CD4 specificities were missed by VDJdb matching, which favored anti-spike CD8 responses.

Unique molecular identifiers were added to individual cDNA molecules. Using its own MiXCR run on the 5' RACE reads, TCRdb lists one record per CDR3 protein. The table has nearly 45,000 distinct CDR3 sequences, 11% seen once; the top ten hold less than 25%. Deletions cut 4 bases from V and 4 bases from J, with 5 bases between. The germline V gene encodes CDR1 MDHEN and CDR2 SYDVKM. CDR3 length: 12 residues. V is TRBV28 and J is TRBJ1-3; D call uncertain. Sequenced material: whole blood. This TCR came from an adult who was a healthcare worker with PCR-confirmed SARS-CoV-2 infection or an uninfected control (not recorded which). The CDR3 is CASSSQGNTIYF. CDR3 coding DNA: TGTGCCAGCAGTTCACAGGGAAACACCATATATTTT.